Listed here is a single T cell receptor (beta chain). This CDR3 spans 16 amino acids. V shed 1 base, J shed 1 base, and the junction held 8 bases outside the gene matches. Germline CDR1 reads SQVTM; CDR2 reads ANQGSEA. The data were taken from a study of T cell repertoires in cytomegalovirus infection. Looking at the study overall: Public TCR beta signatures were indicative of both CMV infection and a matching HLA type.

TCRdb called the reads again in MiXCR, with one record for every CDR3 protein. The sample has roughly 180,000 distinct CDR3 sequences, about 17% seen once. The sequencing input was CD8+ T cells from PBMCs. The chain employs TRBV29-1 and TRBJ1-1; 8 bases align to TRBD1. This clonotype originated in a human donor in good health (CMV status not recorded). Some clones in this sample may be carry-over from other donors' samples. The CDR3 reads CSVEARDRGGNTEAFF. The CDR3 DNA is TGCAGCGTTGAAGCGCGCGACAGGGGAGGGAACACTGAAGCTTTCTTT.